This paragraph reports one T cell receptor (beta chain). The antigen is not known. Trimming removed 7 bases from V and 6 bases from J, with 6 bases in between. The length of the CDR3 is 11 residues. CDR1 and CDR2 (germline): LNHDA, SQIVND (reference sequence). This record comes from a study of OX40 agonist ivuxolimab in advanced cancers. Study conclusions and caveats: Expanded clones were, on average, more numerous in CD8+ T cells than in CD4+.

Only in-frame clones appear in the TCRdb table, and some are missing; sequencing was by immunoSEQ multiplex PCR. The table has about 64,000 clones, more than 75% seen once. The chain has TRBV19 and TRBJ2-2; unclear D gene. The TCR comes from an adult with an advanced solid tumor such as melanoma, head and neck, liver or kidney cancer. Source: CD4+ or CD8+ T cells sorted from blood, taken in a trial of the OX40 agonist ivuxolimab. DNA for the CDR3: TGTGCCAGTAATAACCCCGGGGAGCTGTTTTTT. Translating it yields CASNNPGELFF. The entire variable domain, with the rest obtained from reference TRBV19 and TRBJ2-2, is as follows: DGGITQSPKYLFRKEGQNVTLSCEQNLNHDAMYWYRQDPGQGLRLIYYSQIVNDFQKGDIAEGYSVSREKKESFPLTVTSAQKNPTAFYLCASNNPGELFFGEGSRLTVL.